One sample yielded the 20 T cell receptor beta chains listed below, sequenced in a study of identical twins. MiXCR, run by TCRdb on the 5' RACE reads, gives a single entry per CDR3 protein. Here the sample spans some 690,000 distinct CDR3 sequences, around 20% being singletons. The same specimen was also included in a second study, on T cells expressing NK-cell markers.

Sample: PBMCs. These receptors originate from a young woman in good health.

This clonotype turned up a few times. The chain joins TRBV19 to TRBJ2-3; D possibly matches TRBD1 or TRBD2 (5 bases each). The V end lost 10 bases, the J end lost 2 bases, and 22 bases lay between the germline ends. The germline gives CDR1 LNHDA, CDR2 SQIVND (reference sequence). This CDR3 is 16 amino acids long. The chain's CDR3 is CATTPTPGRVTDTQYF. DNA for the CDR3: TGTGCCACCACTCCGACCCCGGGACGGGTCACAGATACGCAGTATTTT.

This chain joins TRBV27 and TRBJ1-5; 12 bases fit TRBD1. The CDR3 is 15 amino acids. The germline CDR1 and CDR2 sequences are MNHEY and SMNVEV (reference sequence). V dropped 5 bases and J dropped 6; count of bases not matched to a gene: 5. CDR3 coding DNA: TGTGCCAGCAGTCCGGGACAGGGGGCTTTTCAGCCCCAGCATTTT. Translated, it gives CASSPGQGAFQPQHF.

CDR3 in DNA: TGCAGTGCTAGGCGGGACAGATACACCGGGGAGCTGTTTTTT. Its protein product is CSARRDRYTGELFF. V gene TRBV20-1 combines with J gene TRBJ2-2; perhaps TRBD1 as D (7 bases). Germline lookup yields CDR1 DFQATT and CDR2 SNEGSKA (reference sequence). V was pared by 3 bases and J by 3 bases, with 11 bases between. The CDR3 is 14 amino acids.

The CDR3, as DNA: TGTGCCAGCAGCGTAGCTCCGGCTAGCGGGGGCCACGAGCAGTACTTC. Protein sequence: CASSVAPASGGHEQYF. The rearrangement uses TRBV9 and TRBJ2-7; TRBD2 aligns across 10 bases. The CDR3 totals 16 residues. Looked up from germline, CDR1 is SGDLS and CDR2 is YYNGEE. Trimming at V came to 0 bases and at J to 5 bases, leaving 8 bases not matched to a gene.

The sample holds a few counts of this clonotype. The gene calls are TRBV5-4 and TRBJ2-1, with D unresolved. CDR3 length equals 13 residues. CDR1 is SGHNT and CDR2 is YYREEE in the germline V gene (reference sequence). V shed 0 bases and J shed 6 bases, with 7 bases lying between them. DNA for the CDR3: TGTGCCAGCAGCTTGGACAGTGTCAATGAGCAGTTCTTC. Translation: CASSLDSVNEQFF.

The CDR3 DNA is TGTGCCAGCTCACCAAGGCTAGCGGGGGGCACGAACACCGGGGAGCTGTTTTTT. Its translation is CASSPRLAGGTNTGELFF. The chain recombines TRBV18 with TRBJ2-2; 11 bases agree with TRBD2. The CDR3 spans 18 residues. V shed 2 bases, J shed 0 bases, and the junction held 5 bases outside the gene matches. Germline-derived CDR1 and CDR2 are KGHSH and LQKENI.

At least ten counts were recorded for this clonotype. CDR3 protein: CAISARDISYEQYF. In DNA form, the CDR3 reads TGTGCCATCAGTGCAAGAGATATCTCCTACGAGCAGTACTTC. J is TRBJ2-7 and V is TRBV10-3; D gene ambiguous. Germline V CDR1 and CDR2: ENHRY, SYGVKD. The ends were cut back, 4 bases at V and 0 bases at J, with 10 bases in the middle. The CDR3 totals 14 residues.

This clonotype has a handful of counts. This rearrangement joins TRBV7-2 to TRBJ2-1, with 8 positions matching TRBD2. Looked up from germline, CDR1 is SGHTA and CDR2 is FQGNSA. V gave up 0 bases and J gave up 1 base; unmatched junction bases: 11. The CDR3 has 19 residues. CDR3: CASSLAPGLREGSYNEQFF. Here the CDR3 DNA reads TGTGCCAGCAGCTTAGCGCCGGGGTTACGGGAGGGTTCCTACAATGAGCAGTTCTTC.

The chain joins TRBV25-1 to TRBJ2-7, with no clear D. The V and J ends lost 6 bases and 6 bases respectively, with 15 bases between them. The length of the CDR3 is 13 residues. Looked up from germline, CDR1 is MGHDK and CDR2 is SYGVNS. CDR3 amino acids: CASSYRSGSEQYF. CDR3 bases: TGTGCCAGCAGCTACCGCAGTGGTTCCGAGCAGTACTTC.

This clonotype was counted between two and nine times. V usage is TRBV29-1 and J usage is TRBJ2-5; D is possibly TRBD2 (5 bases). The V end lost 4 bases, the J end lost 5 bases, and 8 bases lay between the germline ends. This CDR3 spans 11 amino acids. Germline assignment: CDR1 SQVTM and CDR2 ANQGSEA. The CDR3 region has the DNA TGCAGCGTTGTAACGGGGGAGACCCAGTACTTC. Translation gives CSVVTGETQYF. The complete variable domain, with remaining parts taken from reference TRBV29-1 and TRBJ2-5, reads SAVISQKPSRDICQRGTSLTIQCQVDSQVTMMFWYRQQPGQSLTLIATANQGSEATYESGFVIDKFPISRPNLTFSTLTVSNMSPEDSSIYLCSVVTGETQYFGPGTRLLVL.

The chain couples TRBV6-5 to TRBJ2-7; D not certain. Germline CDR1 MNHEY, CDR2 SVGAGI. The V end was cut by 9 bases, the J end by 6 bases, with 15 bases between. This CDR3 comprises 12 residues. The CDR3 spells CASGSLLAEQYF. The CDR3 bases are TGTGCCAGTGGAAGTCTTCTGGCCGAGCAGTACTTC.

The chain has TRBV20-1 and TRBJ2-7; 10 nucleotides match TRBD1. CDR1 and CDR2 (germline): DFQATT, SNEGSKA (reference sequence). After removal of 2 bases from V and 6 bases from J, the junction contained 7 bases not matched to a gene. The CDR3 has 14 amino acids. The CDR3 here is CSARSGQGRFEQYF. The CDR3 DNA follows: TGCAGTGCTAGATCGGGACAGGGGAGGTTCGAGCAGTACTTC.

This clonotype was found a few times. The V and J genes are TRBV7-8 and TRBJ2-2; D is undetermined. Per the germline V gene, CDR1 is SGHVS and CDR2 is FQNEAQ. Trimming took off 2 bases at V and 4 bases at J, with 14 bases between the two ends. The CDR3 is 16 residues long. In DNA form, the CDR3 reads TGTGCCAGCAGCTTATGGGGTGCAGCTACCACCGGGGAGCTGTTTTTT. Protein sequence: CASSLWGAATTGELFF.

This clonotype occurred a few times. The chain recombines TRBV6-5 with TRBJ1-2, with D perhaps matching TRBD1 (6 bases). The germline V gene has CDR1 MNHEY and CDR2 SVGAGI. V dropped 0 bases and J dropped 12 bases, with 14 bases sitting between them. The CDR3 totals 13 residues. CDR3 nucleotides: TGTGCCAGCAGTTACTCCCCGCAGGGGCAAGACACCTTC. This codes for CASSYSPQGQDTF.

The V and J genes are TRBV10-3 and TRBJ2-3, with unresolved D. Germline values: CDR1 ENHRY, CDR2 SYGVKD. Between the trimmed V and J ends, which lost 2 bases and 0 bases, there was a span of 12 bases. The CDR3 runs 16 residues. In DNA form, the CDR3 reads TGTGCCATCAGTGAGAGGGCCACCGAAAGCACAGATACGCAGTATTTT. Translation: CAISERATESTDTQYF.

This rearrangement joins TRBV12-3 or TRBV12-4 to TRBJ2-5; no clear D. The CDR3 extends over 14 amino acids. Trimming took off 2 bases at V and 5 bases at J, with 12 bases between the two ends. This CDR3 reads CASSLMGNVETQYF. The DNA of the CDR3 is TGTGCCAGCAGTTTAATGGGGAATGTGGAGACCCAGTACTTC.

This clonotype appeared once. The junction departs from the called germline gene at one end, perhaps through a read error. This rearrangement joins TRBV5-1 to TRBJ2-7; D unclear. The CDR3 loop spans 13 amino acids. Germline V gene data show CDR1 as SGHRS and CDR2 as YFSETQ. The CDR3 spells CASSLAPYYERYF. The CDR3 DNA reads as TGCGCCAGCAGCTTGGCACCATACTACGAGCGGTACTTC.

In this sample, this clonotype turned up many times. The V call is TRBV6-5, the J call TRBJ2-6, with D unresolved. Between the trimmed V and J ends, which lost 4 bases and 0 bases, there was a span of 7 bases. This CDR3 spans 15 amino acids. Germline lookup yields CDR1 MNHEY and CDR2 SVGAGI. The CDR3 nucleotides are TGTGCCAGCAGTTTCATTAGCTCTGGGGCCAACGTCCTGACTTTC. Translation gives CASSFISSGANVLTF.

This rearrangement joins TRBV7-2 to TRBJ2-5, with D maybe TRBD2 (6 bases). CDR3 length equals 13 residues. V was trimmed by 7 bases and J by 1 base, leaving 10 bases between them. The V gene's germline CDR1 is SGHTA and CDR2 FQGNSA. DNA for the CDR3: TGTGCCAGCACCAAGGGACTCCAAGAGACCCAGTACTTC. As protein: CASTKGLQETQYF.

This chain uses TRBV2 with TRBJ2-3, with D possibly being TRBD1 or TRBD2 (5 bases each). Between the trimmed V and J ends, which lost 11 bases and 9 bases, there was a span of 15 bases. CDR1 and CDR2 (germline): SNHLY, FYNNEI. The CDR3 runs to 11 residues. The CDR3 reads CAPGRGETQYF. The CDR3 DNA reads TGTGCCCCCGGTCGGGGCGAAACGCAGTATTTT.